The present T cell receptor (beta chain) was sequenced within a study of blood T cells in healthy people across ages. Study-level background: About one barcoded TCR beta cDNA was captured per two T cells. General study results and limits: Roughly linear declines in TCR beta diversity per million T cells occurred with age. A strong correlation between TCR beta diversity and naive T cell percentage was seen.

Per the germline V gene, CDR1 is SGHDN and CDR2 is FVKESK. V shed 1 base, J shed 4 bases, and the junction held 4 bases outside the gene matches. The CDR3 has 16 residues. To note about this clonotype: Its antigen is as yet unknown.

Primed by a sample-barcoded 5' primer and a J-beta primer mix, a second PCR proceeded for 7 to 11 cycles. Every individual sample yielded 2.5 million or more paired-end reads (each containing CDR3). TCRdb re-analysed the 5' RACE reads in MiXCR, keeping a single row per CDR3 protein. The sample has roughly 730,000 distinct CDR3 sequences, more than 50% seen once; the top ten hold roughly 26%. The TCR sequence derives from a man between 40 and 49 years old in good health. The chain recombines TRBV14 with TRBJ2-2; 9 nucleotides match TRBD1. The sequenced sample was blood. The CDR3 region has the DNA TGTGCCAGCAGCCAAGTTAACAGGGGGCCCACCGGGGAGCTGTTTTTT. Amino acids: CASSQVNRGPTGELFF.